This TCR beta chain was sequenced for a study of T cell repertoires in aging, cancer and after chemotherapy. Multiplex touch-down PCR with TRB-A/B primers amplified rearranged V-D-J TRB sequences. TCRdb recomputed calls from the multiplex PCR reads with MiXCR, one row per CDR3 protein. This table holds approximately 2,300 distinct CDR3 sequences, around 26% found once. The CDR3 runs to 14 residues. Germline CDR1 reads SNHLY; CDR2 reads FYNNEI. After removal of 6 bases from V and 1 base from J, the junction contained 5 bases not matched to a gene. TCR beta rearrangements were amplified from peripheral blood genomic DNA.

Sequencing was performed on blood. This rearrangement joins TRBV2 to TRBJ2-5, with TRBD1 matching over 7 bases. This TCR was recovered from a human donor with a solid tumor. As DNA, the CDR3 is TGTGCCAGCAGCGGAGCAGGGGGCCAAGAGACCCAGTACTTC. This sequence encodes CASSGAGGQETQYF.